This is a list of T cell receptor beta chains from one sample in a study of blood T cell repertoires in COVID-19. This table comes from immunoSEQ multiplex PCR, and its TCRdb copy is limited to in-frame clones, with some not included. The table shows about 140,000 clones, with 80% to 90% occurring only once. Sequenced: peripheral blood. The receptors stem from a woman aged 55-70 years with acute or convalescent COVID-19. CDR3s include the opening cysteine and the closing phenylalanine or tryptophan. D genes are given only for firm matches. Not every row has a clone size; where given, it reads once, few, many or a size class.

DNA: TGCGCCAGCAGCCATGACACAGGGGGCGATCAGCCCCAGCATTTT
CDR3: CASSHDTGGDQPQHF
D: TRBD1
J: TRBJ1-5
size: NA
length: 15
V: TRBV4-1

DNA: TGTGCCAGTAGTATATTGGGAGGGAGAAGCAATCAGCCCCAGCATTTT
CDR3: CASSILGGRSNQPQHF
D: NA
J: TRBJ1-5
size: NA
length: 16
V: TRBV19

DNA: TGTGCCAGCAGCTTAGCGGGGGCAAGGAACACTGAAGCTTTCTTT
CDR3: CASSLAGARNTEAFF
D: NA
J: TRBJ1-1
size: NA
length: 15
V: TRBV7-9

DNA: TGTGCCAGCAGCTTCGAAGACAGGGCTGGCTACACCTTC
CDR3: CASSFEDRAGYTF
D: TRBD1
J: TRBJ1-2
size: NA
length: 13
V: TRBV5-4

DNA: TGTGCCAGCAGCTTGGGCAGCCAAGCGGGGGAGACCCAGTACTTC
CDR3: CASSLGSQAGETQYF
D: TRBD2
J: TRBJ2-5
size: NA
length: 15
V: TRBV5-5

DNA: TGTGCCAGCAGCCCTTACACCAATTCACCCCTCCACTTT
CDR3: CASSPYTNSPLHF
D: NA
J: TRBJ1-6
size: NA
length: 13
V: TRBV7-2

DNA: TGCGCCAGCAGCTTGTCGGGAGAATGGTATGGCTACACCTTC
CDR3: CASSLSGEWYGYTF
D: NA
J: TRBJ1-2
size: NA
length: 14
V: TRBV5-1

DNA: TGTGCCAGCAGTCAGCAGGGCCTCAGAAACACCATATATTTT
CDR3: CASSQQGLRNTIYF
D: NA
J: TRBJ1-3
size: NA
length: 14
V: TRBV28

DNA: TGTGCCAGCAGGACGGACAGGAACGGCTACACCTTC
CDR3: CASRTDRNGYTF
D: TRBD1
J: TRBJ1-2
size: NA
length: 12
V: TRBV6-5

DNA: TGTGCCTGGAGTGTAAGACTAGTGGAGACCCAGTACTTC
CDR3: CAWSVRLVETQYF
D: NA
J: TRBJ2-5
size: NA
length: 13
V: TRBV30

DNA: TGTGCCACCTCCGTGGCGGGGGGGAACAATGAGCAGTTCTTC
CDR3: CATSVAGGNNEQFF
D: TRBD2
J: TRBJ2-1
size: NA
length: 14
V: TRBV25-1

DNA: TGTGCCACCCCCTTTCGAGGGACCGGGGAGCTGTTTTTT
CDR3: CATPFRGTGELFF
D: NA
J: TRBJ2-2
size: once
length: 13
V: TRBV19

DNA: TGTGCCAGTAGTATACAGGACAGGCCGAACACTGAAGCTTTCTTT
CDR3: CASSIQDRPNTEAFF
D: TRBD1
J: TRBJ1-1
size: once
length: 15
V: TRBV19

DNA: TGTGCCAGCAGCGTCAGGGCTACCTCTGGAAACACCATATATTTT
CDR3: CASSVRATSGNTIYF
D: NA
J: TRBJ1-3
size: NA
length: 15
V: TRBV9

DNA: TGTGCCATCAGTGAGGGACAGGGGGCTCTTCCCAATCAGCCCCAGCATTTT
CDR3: CAISEGQGALPNQPQHF
D: TRBD1
J: TRBJ1-5
size: NA
length: 17
V: TRBV10-3

DNA: TGTGCCAGCAGCAGGGACAGGGGTTCTGAAGCTTTCTTT
CDR3: CASSRDRGSEAFF
D: TRBD1
J: TRBJ1-1
size: NA
length: 13
V: TRBV11-3

DNA: TGCGCCAGCAGCCAAATGACAGTTCCTAACTATGGCTACACCTTC
CDR3: CASSQMTVPNYGYTF
D: NA
J: TRBJ1-2
size: NA
length: 15
V: TRBV5-1

DNA: TGTGCCAGCAGTTTTTCGGTCACTGAAGCTTTCTTT
CDR3: CASSFSVTEAFF
D: NA
J: TRBJ1-1
size: NA
length: 12
V: TRBV12-3/TRBV12-4

DNA: TGCGCCAGCAGCCAAGAAACAGGGTGGAACACCGGGGAGCTGTTTTTT
CDR3: CASSQETGWNTGELFF
D: NA
J: TRBJ2-2
size: NA
length: 16
V: TRBV4-3

DNA: TGTGCCAGCGCCCGGGACAGGGGGCAATCTGGAAACACCATATATTTT
CDR3: CASARDRGQSGNTIYF
D: TRBD1
J: TRBJ1-3
size: NA
length: 16
V: TRBV18

DNA: TGTGCCTGGAGACTAGGAGGGGTAGGCACTGAAGCTTTCTTT
CDR3: CAWRLGGVGTEAFF
D: NA
J: TRBJ1-1
size: NA
length: 14
V: TRBV30

DNA: TGTGCCATCAGTGCGGGGGGGGTATCCGTGGGCGAGCAGTACTTC
CDR3: CAISAGGVSVGEQYF
D: TRBD2
J: TRBJ2-7
size: NA
length: 15
V: TRBV10-3

DNA: TGCGCCAGCAGCCCAACCGGGGGGCGAGTCAATGAGCAGTTCTTC
CDR3: CASSPTGGRVNEQFF
D: NA
J: TRBJ2-1
size: NA
length: 15
V: TRBV5-1

DNA: TGTGCCAGCAGTTACTTAGCGGGGAGCTCCTACAATGAGCAGTTCTTC
CDR3: CASSYLAGSSYNEQFF
D: TRBD2
J: TRBJ2-1
size: NA
length: 16
V: TRBV6-2/TRBV6-3

DNA: TGTGCCAGCAGTTACGCAGAGAGGGACATCTATGGCTACACCTTC
CDR3: CASSYAERDIYGYTF
D: NA
J: TRBJ1-2
size: NA
length: 15
V: TRBV6-5

DNA: TGTGCCAGCAGCGTGACAGGGTCTGGATCCCTCCACTTT
CDR3: CASSVTGSGSLHF
D: TRBD1
J: TRBJ1-6
size: once
length: 13
V: TRBV28

DNA: TGCGCCAGCAGCCCCGAGGTAAACTATGGCTACACCTTC
CDR3: CASSPEVNYGYTF
D: NA
J: TRBJ1-2
size: NA
length: 13
V: TRBV4-1

DNA: TGTGCCAGTAGTATACTGTTAACTGGGGCCAACGTCCTGACTTTC
CDR3: CASSILLTGANVLTF
D: NA
J: TRBJ2-6
size: NA
length: 15
V: TRBV19

DNA: TGTGCCAGCAGCTTAGGAGGACTGAGCTACGAGCAGTACTTC
CDR3: CASSLGGLSYEQYF
D: NA
J: TRBJ2-7
size: NA
length: 14
V: TRBV7-9

DNA: TGTGCCAGCAGCTTAGGGGGGGGCGGTTATAGCAATCAGCCCCAGCATTTT
CDR3: CASSLGGGGYSNQPQHF
D: NA
J: TRBJ1-5
size: NA
length: 17
V: TRBV5-6

DNA: TGTGCCAGTAGTATATTTTCGGGGGGTTACGAGCAGTACTTC
CDR3: CASSIFSGGYEQYF
D: TRBD2
J: TRBJ2-7
size: NA
length: 14
V: TRBV19

DNA: TGTGCCAGCAGCCCCGTCGTCGAGACCCAGTACTTC
CDR3: CASSPVVETQYF
D: NA
J: TRBJ2-5
size: NA
length: 12
V: TRBV6-2/TRBV6-3

DNA: TGTGCCAGCCTCGGGACTGATGGGGCCAACGTCCTGACTTTC
CDR3: CASLGTDGANVLTF
D: NA
J: TRBJ2-6
size: NA
length: 14
V: TRBV6-5

DNA: TGCGCCAGCAGCTTGGGGTGGGACAGCAACTATGGCTACACCTTC
CDR3: CASSLGWDSNYGYTF
D: TRBD1
J: TRBJ1-2
size: NA
length: 15
V: TRBV5-1

DNA: TGTGCCAGCAGCTGGGGACAGCCCTACGAGCAGTACTTC
CDR3: CASSWGQPYEQYF
D: TRBD1
J: TRBJ2-7
size: NA
length: 13
V: TRBV7-8

DNA: TGTGCCAGCAGCCCCCGGACACCTTACAATGAGCAGTTCTTC
CDR3: CASSPRTPYNEQFF
D: NA
J: TRBJ2-1
size: once
length: 14
V: TRBV7-9

DNA: TGTGCCAGCAGCTTAGAGACAGGGGGCTTTGTCTCCTACAATGAGCAGTTCTTC
CDR3: CASSLETGGFVSYNEQFF
D: TRBD1
J: TRBJ2-1
size: NA
length: 18
V: TRBV7-6

DNA: TGTGCCAGCAACCTACAGGGGGCTTCACCCCTCCACTTT
CDR3: CASNLQGASPLHF
D: TRBD1
J: TRBJ1-6
size: NA
length: 13
V: TRBV2

DNA: TGTGCCAGCAGTCGGACTAGCGGGGGGAGCACAGATACGCAGTATTTT
CDR3: CASSRTSGGSTDTQYF
D: TRBD2
J: TRBJ2-3
size: NA
length: 16
V: TRBV6-6

DNA: TGTGCCAGCATTGAGGGGGCGTTCGGCTACACCTTC
CDR3: CASIEGAFGYTF
D: TRBD1
J: TRBJ1-2
size: NA
length: 12
V: TRBV6-6

DNA: TGTGCCAGCAGTTCAGGGCCTGTTAGGAGCACAGATACGCAGTATTTT
CDR3: CASSSGPVRSTDTQYF
D: NA
J: TRBJ2-3
size: few
length: 16
V: TRBV6-2/TRBV6-3

DNA: TGTGCCAGCAGCTTCCGGGACAGGGTCTACGAGCAGTACTTC
CDR3: CASSFRDRVYEQYF
D: TRBD1
J: TRBJ2-7
size: NA
length: 14
V: TRBV7-9

DNA: TGTGCCAGCAGCGACGGACAAGACGTTTATGGCTACACCTTC
CDR3: CASSDGQDVYGYTF
D: NA
J: TRBJ1-2
size: NA
length: 14
V: TRBV9

DNA: TGCGCCAGCAGCCAAGATAGGGAGGGGTTCTACGAGCAGTACTTC
CDR3: CASSQDREGFYEQYF
D: TRBD2
J: TRBJ2-7
size: NA
length: 15
V: TRBV4-1

DNA: TGTGCCAGCAGCGTAGTTCAGCGGGGGGACTCCTACAATGAGCAGTTCTTC
CDR3: CASSVVQRGDSYNEQFF
D: TRBD2
J: TRBJ2-1
size: NA
length: 17
V: TRBV9

DNA: TGTGCCAGCAGCTCCACAGGAATTCTCACAGATACGCAGTATTTT
CDR3: CASSSTGILTDTQYF
D: NA
J: TRBJ2-3
size: NA
length: 15
V: TRBV7-3

DNA: TGTGCCAGCAGCTATCCGGGACAGGGTAACAATGAGCAGTTCTTC
CDR3: CASSYPGQGNNEQFF
D: TRBD1
J: TRBJ2-1
size: NA
length: 15
V: TRBV3-1/TRBV3-2

DNA: TGTGCCAGCAGCGAGCAGGGCCGCCAAGAGACCCAGTACTTC
CDR3: CASSEQGRQETQYF
D: NA
J: TRBJ2-5
size: NA
length: 14
V: TRBV2

DNA: TGTGCCAGCAGTTACTCGCTAGCGAGCGGCACCGGGGAGCTGTTTTTT
CDR3: CASSYSLASGTGELFF
D: NA
J: TRBJ2-2
size: NA
length: 16
V: TRBV6-2/TRBV6-3

DNA: TGTGCCAGCAGCCATGACACAGGGGGCACTGAAGCTTTCTTT
CDR3: CASSHDTGGTEAFF
D: TRBD1
J: TRBJ1-1
size: NA
length: 14
V: TRBV7-6

DNA: TGTGCCAGTCATAGAGACAGGGAGCCTGAAGCTTTCTTT
CDR3: CASHRDREPEAFF
D: TRBD1
J: TRBJ1-1
size: NA
length: 13
V: TRBV19

DNA: TGTGCCAGCAGCTTAGAGAGCGGGGGGGCCGTAGAGACCCAGTACTTC
CDR3: CASSLESGGAVETQYF
D: TRBD2
J: TRBJ2-5
size: NA
length: 16
V: TRBV7-2